One sample yielded the 12 T cell receptor beta chains listed below, sequenced in a study of graft-versus-host responses after intestinal transplantation. Clones were read by immunoSEQ multiplex PCR, and TCRdb kept only the in-frame ones, dropping some. Of approximately 24,000 clones in the sample, roughly 93% were seen once. This sample comprised PBMCs, obtained 18 days after transplant. The source of these receptors is a human patient who received an intestinal transplant, so some T cells may come from the graft donor.

This clone has a handful of counts. V usage is TRBV19 and J usage is TRBJ1-4; D unresolved. In germline, CDR1 is LNHDA, CDR2 SQIVND (reference sequence). V lost 7 bases and J lost 5, with 5 bases in between. The CDR3 extends over 11 amino acids. The CDR3 bases are TGTGCCAGTATATCCAATGAAAAACTGTTTTTT. Translation gives CASISNEKLFF.

The V gene is TRBV7-9, the J gene TRBJ2-2; possibly TRBD1 for D (5 bases). V shed 3 bases and J shed 0 bases, with 17 bases lying between them. CDR3 length: 18 residues. Germline CDR1 is SEHNR and CDR2 is FQNEAQ (reference sequence). This CDR3 is CASSFPLGQASNTGELFF. The CDR3 coding sequence is TGTGCCAGCAGCTTTCCTCTGGGGCAGGCTTCGAACACCGGGGAGCTGTTTTTT.

The rearrangement uses TRBV6-6 and TRBJ2-1; no definite D call. CDR1 and CDR2 (germline): MNHNY, SVGAGI (reference sequence). The germline V and J ends were trimmed by 4 bases and 7 bases, with 20 bases remaining between them. CDR3 length: 16 amino acids. In nucleotides, the CDR3 is TGTGCCAGCAGTTTAAAATTCCGTTGGGATTCGAATGAGCAGTTCTTC. It translates to CASSLKFRWDSNEQFF.

The chain carries TRBV10-3 and TRBJ1-6, with 8 bases aligning to TRBD1. CDR1 ENHRY and CDR2 SYGVKD come from the germline V gene. The CDR3 consists of 17 residues. The V and J ends lost 6 bases and 8 bases, in that order; junction bases with no gene match: 15. The CDR3 nucleotides are TGTGCCATCAGGCCCGGCAGCCCGCAGGGGGCCGATTCACCCCTCCACTTT. Translation gives CAIRPGSPQGADSPLHF.

The chain is built from TRBV7-9 and TRBJ2-3; tentative D call: TRBD1 (5 bases). The CDR3 has 15 amino acids. V lost 5 bases to trimming and J lost 0 bases, with 12 bases between them. Germline V CDR1 and CDR2: SEHNR, FQNEAQ (reference sequence). The CDR3 region has the DNA TGTGCCAGCAGCACCTTAGGGGCTAGCACAGATACGCAGTATTTT. Its translation: CASSTLGASTDTQYF.

This sequence joins TRBV6-1 and TRBJ1-1; D is uncertain. Trimming removed 7 bases at V and 0 bases at J, with 12 bases between. CDR3 length: 14 residues. Per the germline V gene, CDR1 is MNHNS and CDR2 is SASEGT. The CDR3 sequence is CASNHRSMNTEAFF. The CDR3 DNA is TGTGCCAGCAATCACAGATCTATGAACACTGAAGCTTTCTTT.

J is TRBJ1-1 and V is TRBV27; D possibly corresponds to TRBD1 (5 bases). V lost 4 bases, J lost 7 bases, and 19 bases lay in between. The CDR3 covers 15 residues. Germline V lookup: CDR1 MNHEY, CDR2 SMNVEV (reference sequence). The CDR3 DNA follows: TGTGCCAGCAGTTCTACGCCCTCAGGGCTTGTTGAAGCTTTCTTT. It yields the protein CASSSTPSGLVEAFF.

The chain carries TRBV5-6 and TRBJ2-7; tentative D call: TRBD2 (7 bases). CDR1 and CDR2 (germline): SGHDT, YYEEEE. The V gene lost 4 bases and the J gene lost 3 bases, with 14 bases spanning the gap. This CDR3 comprises 14 residues. The CDR3 DNA follows: TGTGCCAGCAGCCCGGGGGGCGGCAGCTACGAGCAGTACTTC. Amino acids: CASSPGGGSYEQYF.

This clone was recorded once. The genes are TRBV2 and TRBJ2-7; the D gene is possibly TRBD1 (6 bases). The CDR3 length is 12 residues. Germline V lookup: CDR1 SNHLY, CDR2 FYNNEI. Trimming shortened V by 4 bases and J by 4 bases, and 8 bases separated the two germline ends. In DNA, the CDR3 is TGTGCCAGCAGTGTCCAGGGGTACGAGCAGTACTTC. It encodes CASSVQGYEQYF.

The chain combines TRBV5-6 with TRBJ2-1, with 10 positions matching TRBD2. The V and J ends lost 4 bases and 5 bases, in that order; junction bases with no gene match: 9. Germline lookup yields CDR1 SGHDT and CDR2 YYEEEE. This CDR3 comprises 16 residues. CDR3 sequence reads: CASSPNLAGADNEQFF. The CDR3 DNA sequence: TGTGCCAGCAGCCCAAACCTAGCGGGGGCCGACAATGAGCAGTTCTTC.

This sequence joins TRBV4-2 and TRBJ1-6, with D perhaps TRBD1 (5 bases). Germline V lookup: CDR1 LGHNA, CDR2 YNFKEQ. This CDR3 has 18 amino acids. The ends were cut back, 3 bases at V and 3 bases at J, with 18 bases in the middle. The DNA of the CDR3 is TGTGCCAGCAGCCATAACGCTCGGACGGGACGCTATAATTCACCCCTCCACTTT. Protein: CASSHNARTGRYNSPLHF.

The V gene is TRBV11-2, the J gene TRBJ2-7; no definite D call. The germline CDR1 and CDR2 sequences are SGHAT and FQNNGV. The V gene lost 5 bases and the J gene lost 5 bases, with 7 bases spanning the gap. The length of the CDR3 is 11 residues. The DNA of the CDR3 is TGTGCCAGCAGCCCAGGTAACGAGCAGTACTTC. It translates to CASSPGNEQYF.